This T cell receptor beta chain originates from a study of cytomegalovirus exposure and HLA in healthy donors. The study's findings and limits: In a later analysis, TCR beta V- and J-gene trimming showed a link to a missense DCLRE1C variant. Many donors shared some public TCRs, even though most TCR sequences were rare. The Asian-associated ancestry cluster reportedly had fewer N-insertions than the roughly 700-donor mean in a later analysis.

As for this clone: The target antigen is unknown.

PCR amplification relied on 60 Vbeta primers (plus 13 Jbeta primers). Authors' data handling: Among the unique TCR beta chains that a later analysis counted, about 85 million in all, around 11 million were shared. Sequenced by immunoSEQ multiplex PCR; TCRdb stores in-frame clones only, minus some. The V and J calls and clone size were taken over from that table, and D and trimming were inferred from the DNA. The sample carries 150,000 to 200,000 clones, almost 85% recorded once. Germline V lookup: CDR1 MNHNS, CDR2 SASEGT. The length of the CDR3 is 13 residues. The J segment lost 5 bases and the V segment lost 7 bases, leaving 2 bases of the junction unmatched.

This chain joins TRBV6-1 and TRBJ1-5, with 10 bases lining up with TRBD1. The sequenced sample was PBMCs. The receptor was derived from a woman in her forties or fifties in good health and CMV-seronegative. The CDR3 nucleotides are TGTGCCAGCACTGGGACAGGGGATCAGCCCCAGCATTTT. Protein sequence: CASTGTGDQPQHF.